This T cell receptor (beta chain) emerged from a study of cytomegalovirus exposure and HLA in healthy donors. Study results and limitations: Cytomegalovirus association was assigned to 170 or so TCR beta chains.

Trimming removed 1 base from V and 6 bases from J, with 13 bases in between. This CDR3 has 14 residues. The germline V gene has CDR1 SEHNR and CDR2 FQNEAQ (reference sequence). The approximately 130-subject validation cohort, separate from the 666-subject first cohort, included the donors. For this clone: Antigen unknown.

The assay was immunoSEQ multiplex PCR, and TCRdb's table has in-frame clones only and misses some. The sample holds more than 95,000 clones; about 96% are singletons and the top ten take about 1.7%. The gene calls are TRBV7-9 and TRBJ2-7; D is perhaps TRBD2 (5 bases). The receptor's source is a young man in good health and CMV-seronegative. Sequenced input: PBMCs. CDR3 coding DNA: TGTGCCAGCAGCTTAGACGGGATTCCCGGCGAGCAGTACTTC. Translating gives CASSLDGIPGEQYF.